This T cell receptor beta chain was recovered during a study of CD8 T cells in ankylosing spondylitis. General study points: Characteristic of ankylosing spondylitis blood, it appeared, was a TCR beta motif comprising roughly eight highly homologous variants. Earlier studies detected some motif variants in reactive arthritis synovial fluid and blood.

This clonotype was counted between two and nine times. Antigen: not known. TCRdb reprocessed the 5' RACE reads via MiXCR and lists one record per CDR3 protein. The table includes more than 150,000 distinct CDR3 sequences, more than 10% detected once. The CDR3 totals 16 residues. Per germline, CDR1 SEHNR and CDR2 FQNEAQ (reference sequence). The ends were cut back, 5 bases at V and 1 base at J, with 15 bases in the middle. The TCR comes from a male donor with ankylosing spondylitis or in good health (not recorded which). The chain couples TRBV7-9 to TRBJ1-3; perhaps TRBD1 as D (6 bases). The specimen was blood, either unsorted or a sorted T cell fraction (not recorded which). DNA for the CDR3: TGTGCCAGCAGCACGGGACACGTCAGGTCTGGAAACACCATATATTTT. It translates to CASSTGHVRSGNTIYF.